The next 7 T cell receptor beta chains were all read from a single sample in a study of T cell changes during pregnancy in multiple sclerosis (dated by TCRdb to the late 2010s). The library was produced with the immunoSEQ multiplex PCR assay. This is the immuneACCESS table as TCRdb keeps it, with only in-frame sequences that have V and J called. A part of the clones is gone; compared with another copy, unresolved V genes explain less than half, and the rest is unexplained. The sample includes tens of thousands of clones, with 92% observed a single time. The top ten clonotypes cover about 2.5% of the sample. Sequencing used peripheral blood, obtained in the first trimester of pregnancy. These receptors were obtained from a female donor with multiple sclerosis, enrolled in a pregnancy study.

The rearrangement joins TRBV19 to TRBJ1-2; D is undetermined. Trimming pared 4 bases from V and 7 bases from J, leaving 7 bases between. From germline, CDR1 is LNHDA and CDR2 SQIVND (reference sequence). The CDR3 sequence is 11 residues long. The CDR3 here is CASSTSSGYTF. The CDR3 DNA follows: TGTGCCAGTAGTACCTCGAGTGGCTACACCTTC.

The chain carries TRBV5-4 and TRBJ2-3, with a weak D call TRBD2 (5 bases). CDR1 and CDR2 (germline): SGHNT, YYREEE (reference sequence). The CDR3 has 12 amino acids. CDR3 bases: TGTGCTTCGACCCGGGACACAGATACGCAGTATTTT. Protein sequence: CASTRDTDTQYF.

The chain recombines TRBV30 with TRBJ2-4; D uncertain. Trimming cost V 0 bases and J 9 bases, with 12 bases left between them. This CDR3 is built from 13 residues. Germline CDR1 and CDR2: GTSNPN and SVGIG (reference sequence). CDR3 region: CAWSVPPSGIQYF. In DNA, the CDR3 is TGTGCCTGGAGTGTACCCCCCTCGGGCATTCAGTACTTC.

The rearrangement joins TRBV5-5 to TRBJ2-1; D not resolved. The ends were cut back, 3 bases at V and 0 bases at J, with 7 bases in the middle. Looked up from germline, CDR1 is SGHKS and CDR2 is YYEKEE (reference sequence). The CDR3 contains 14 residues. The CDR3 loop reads CASSSRNSYNEQFF. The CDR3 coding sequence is TGTGCCAGCAGCTCTAGGAACTCCTACAATGAGCAGTTCTTC.

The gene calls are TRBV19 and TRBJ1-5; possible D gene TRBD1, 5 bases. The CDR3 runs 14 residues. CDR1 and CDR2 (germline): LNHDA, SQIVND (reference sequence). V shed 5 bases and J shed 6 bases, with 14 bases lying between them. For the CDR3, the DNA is TGTGCCAGTAGTTTCGTCCAGGGCGGTCAGCCCCAGCATTTT. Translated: CASSFVQGGQPQHF.

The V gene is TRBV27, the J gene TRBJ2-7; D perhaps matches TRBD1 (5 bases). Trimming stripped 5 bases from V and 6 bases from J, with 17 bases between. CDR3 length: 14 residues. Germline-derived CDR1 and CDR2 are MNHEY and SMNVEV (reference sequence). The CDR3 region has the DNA TGTGCCAGCAGTCCCCGTGGGCAGGGTACCGAGCAGTACTTC. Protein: CASSPRGQGTEQYF.

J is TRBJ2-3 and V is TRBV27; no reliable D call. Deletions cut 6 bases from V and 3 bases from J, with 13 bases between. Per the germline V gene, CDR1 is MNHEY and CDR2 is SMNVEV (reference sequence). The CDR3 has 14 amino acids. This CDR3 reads CASSYVRVTDTQYF. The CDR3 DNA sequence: TGTGCCAGCAGCTATGTACGAGTAACAGATACGCAGTATTTT.